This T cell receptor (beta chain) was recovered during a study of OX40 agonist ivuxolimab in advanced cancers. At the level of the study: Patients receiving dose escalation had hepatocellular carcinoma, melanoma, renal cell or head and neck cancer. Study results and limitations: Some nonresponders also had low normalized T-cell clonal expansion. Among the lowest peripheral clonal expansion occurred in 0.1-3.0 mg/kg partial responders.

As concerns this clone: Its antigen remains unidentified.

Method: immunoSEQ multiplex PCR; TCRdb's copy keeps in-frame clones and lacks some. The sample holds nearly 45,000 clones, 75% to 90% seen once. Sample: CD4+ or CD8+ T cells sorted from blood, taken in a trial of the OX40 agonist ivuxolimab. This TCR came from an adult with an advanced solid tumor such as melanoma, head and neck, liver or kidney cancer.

DNA of the CDR3: TGTGTCAGAAGCTTCGCACCTTTGCTAGCGGGACACCCCTACGAGCAGTACTTC. It specifies CVRSFAPLLAGHPYEQYF. The rearrangement uses TRBV7-5 and TRBJ2-5; the table names TRBD2, a call not compared with the DNA. Matching the DNA end better, TRBJ2-7 makes the J call doubtful. TRBV7-5 is given as a pseudogene. The CDR3 totals 18 residues.